This TCR beta chain is from a study of CD8 T cells in ankylosing spondylitis (TCRdb year 2017). Background for the entire study: T cell receptor beta repertoires were profiled in healthy donors and ankylosing spondylitis patients so that disease-linked TCR variants could be found. The full study cohort was made up of about two dozen ankylosing spondylitis patients and 108 healthy donors. Peripheral blood was sampled, and synovial fluid was additionally collected from ankylosing spondylitis patients. The paper as a whole reports these results and caveats: According to the report, matched synovial fluid samples from ankylosing spondylitis patients were significantly enriched for the disease-linked clones. Blood from ankylosing spondylitis patients appeared to be characterized by a TCR beta motif composed of about eight highly homologous amino acid variants. The disease-linked clones had a CD8+ phenotype and were found at relatively low frequencies in peripheral blood. Some of the motif variants had been reported before in the synovial fluid and blood of reactive arthritis patients, a finding that suggests common disease-initiation mechanisms.

With respect to this clonotype: No cognate antigen has been identified for it. Base qualities are not provided; no much larger clone lies one nucleotide away.

The listed sequencing device is Illumina HiSeq 2500. TCR beta libraries were prepared by quantitative 5'-RACE with molecular barcodes. On the study's bioinformatics: Disease-linked TCR variants were identified with a new computational method built on a probabilistic model of VDJ rearrangement. Using fastp trimming at Q25 and MiXCR clonotype assembly, TCRdb reanalyzed the public sequencing data and kept in-frame beta chains. For every CDR3 protein sequence, its rows merge into one entry that carries the most common genes and DNA. TCRdb, rather than the study authors, made the V and J calls. Here the sample has roughly 700,000 distinct CDR3 sequences; around a fifth occur a single time. The top ten clonotypes cover about 19% of the sample. Trimming removed 0 bases from V and 0 bases from J, leaving 9 bases between the germline ends. The CDR3 has 16 amino acids, counting the end cysteine and phenylalanine. Only the CDR3 region is kept as DNA, spanning 48 bases read in frame from base 1. The germline V gene provides CDR1 MGHRA and CDR2 YSYEKL.

The sample was blood, either unsorted or a sorted T cell fraction (not recorded which). The clonotype was recovered from a male donor with ankylosing spondylitis. Recombination joined TRBV4-1 with TRBJ1-5, and perhaps TRBD1 as D gene, on 6 matching bases. Here is the DNA: TGCGCCAGCAGCCAAGACCCGACAGGTAGCAATCAGCCCCAGCATTTT. This is translated as CASSQDPTGSNQPQHF.